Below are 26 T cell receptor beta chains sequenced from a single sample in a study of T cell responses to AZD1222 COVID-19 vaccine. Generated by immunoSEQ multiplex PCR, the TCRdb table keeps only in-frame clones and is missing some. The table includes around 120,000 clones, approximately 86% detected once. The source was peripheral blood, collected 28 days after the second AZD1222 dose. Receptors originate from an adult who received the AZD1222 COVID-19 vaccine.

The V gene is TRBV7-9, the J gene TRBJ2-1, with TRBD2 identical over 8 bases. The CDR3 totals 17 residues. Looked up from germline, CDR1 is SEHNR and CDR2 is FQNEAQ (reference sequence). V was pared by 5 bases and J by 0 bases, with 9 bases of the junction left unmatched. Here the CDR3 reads CASSPPRGGLSYNEQFF. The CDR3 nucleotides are TGTGCCAGCAGCCCCCCCCGGGGGGGCCTCTCCTACAATGAGCAGTTCTTC.

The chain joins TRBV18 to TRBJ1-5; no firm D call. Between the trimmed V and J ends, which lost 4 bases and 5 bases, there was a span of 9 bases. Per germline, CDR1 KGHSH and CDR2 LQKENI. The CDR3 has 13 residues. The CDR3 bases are TGTGCCAGCTCACAAGGGAGCGATCAGCCCCAGCATTTT. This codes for CASSQGSDQPQHF.

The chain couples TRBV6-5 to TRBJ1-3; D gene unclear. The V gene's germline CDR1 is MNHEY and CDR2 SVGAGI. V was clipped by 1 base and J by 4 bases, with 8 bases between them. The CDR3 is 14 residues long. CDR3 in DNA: TGTGCCAGCAGTTACTACCTTGGAGGAAACACCATATATTTT. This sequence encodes CASSYYLGGNTIYF.

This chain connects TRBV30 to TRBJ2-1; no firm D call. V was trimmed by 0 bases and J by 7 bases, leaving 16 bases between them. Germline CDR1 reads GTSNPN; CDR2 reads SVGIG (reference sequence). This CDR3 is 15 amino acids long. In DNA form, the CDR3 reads TGTGCCTGGAGTGTACCTCGGCAATATTGGAATGAGCAGTTCTTC. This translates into CAWSVPRQYWNEQFF.

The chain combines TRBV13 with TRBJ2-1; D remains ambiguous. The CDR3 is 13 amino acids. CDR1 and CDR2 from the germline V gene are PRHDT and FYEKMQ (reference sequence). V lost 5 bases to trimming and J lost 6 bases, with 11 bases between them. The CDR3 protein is CASSTRWGNEQFF. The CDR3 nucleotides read TGTGCCAGCAGCACCCGATGGGGCAATGAGCAGTTCTTC.

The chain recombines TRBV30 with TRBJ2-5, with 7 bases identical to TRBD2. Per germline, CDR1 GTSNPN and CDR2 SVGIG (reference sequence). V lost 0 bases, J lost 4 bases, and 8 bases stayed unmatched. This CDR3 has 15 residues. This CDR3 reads CAWSVSGGSGETQYF. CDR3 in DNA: TGTGCCTGGAGTGTGTCGGGCGGGAGCGGAGAGACCCAGTACTTC. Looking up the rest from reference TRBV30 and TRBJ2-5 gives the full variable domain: SQTIHQWPATLVQPVGSPLSLECTVEGTSNPNLYWYRQAAGRGLQLLFYSVGIGQISSEVPQNLSASRPQDRQFILSSKKLLLSDSGFYLCAWSVSGGSGETQYFGPGTRLLVL.

The CDR3 sequence is CASSSPYSGTSYEQYF. The CDR3 bases are TGTGCCAGCAGCTCCCCGTATAGCGGGACATCTTACGAGCAGTACTTC. The V and J genes are TRBV11-1 and TRBJ2-7, with 8 bases matching TRBD2. The CDR3 has 16 amino acids. Per germline, CDR1 SGHAT and CDR2 FQDESV (reference sequence). With V trimmed by 4 bases and J by 4 bases, 12 bases remained unmatched. The variable domain in full, with the rest retrieved from reference TRBV11-1 and TRBJ2-7, is EAEVAQSPRYKITEKSQAVAFWCDPISGHATLYWYRQILGQGPELLVQFQDESVVDDSQLPKDRFSAERLKGVDSTLKIQPAELGDSAMYLCASSSPYSGTSYEQYFGPGTRLTVT.

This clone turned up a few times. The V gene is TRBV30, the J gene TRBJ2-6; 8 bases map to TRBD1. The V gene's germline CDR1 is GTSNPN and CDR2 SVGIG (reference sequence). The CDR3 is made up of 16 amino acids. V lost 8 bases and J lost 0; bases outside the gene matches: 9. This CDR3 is CAAPGQAFSGANVLTF. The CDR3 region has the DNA TGTGCCGCCCCGGGACAGGCTTTCTCTGGGGCCAACGTCCTGACTTTC.

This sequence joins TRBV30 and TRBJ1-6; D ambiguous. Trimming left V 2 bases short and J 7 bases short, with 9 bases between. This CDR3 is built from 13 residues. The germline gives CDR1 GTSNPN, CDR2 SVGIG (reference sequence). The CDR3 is CAWSFGVNSPLHF. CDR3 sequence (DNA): TGTGCCTGGAGTTTCGGGGTAAATTCACCCCTCCACTTT.

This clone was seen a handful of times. The CDR3 DNA sequence: TGTGCCAGCAGCTTACAACTAGCGGGAGGACATGAGCAGTTCTTC. It yields the protein CASSLQLAGGHEQFF. J is TRBJ2-1 and V is TRBV7-2; TRBD2 matches at 12 bases. The CDR3 is 15 amino acids. Germline V gene sequence: CDR1 SGHTA, CDR2 FQGNSA. V lost 2 bases to trimming and J lost 8 bases; unmatched junction nucleotides: 4.

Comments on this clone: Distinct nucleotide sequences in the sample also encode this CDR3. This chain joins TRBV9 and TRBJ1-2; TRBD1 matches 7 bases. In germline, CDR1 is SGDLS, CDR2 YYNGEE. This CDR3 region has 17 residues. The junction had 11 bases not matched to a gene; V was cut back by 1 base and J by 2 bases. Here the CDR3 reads CASSVRHRAGGNYGYTF. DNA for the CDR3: TGTGCCAGCAGCGTAAGACATCGAGCAGGGGGAAACTATGGCTACACCTTC.

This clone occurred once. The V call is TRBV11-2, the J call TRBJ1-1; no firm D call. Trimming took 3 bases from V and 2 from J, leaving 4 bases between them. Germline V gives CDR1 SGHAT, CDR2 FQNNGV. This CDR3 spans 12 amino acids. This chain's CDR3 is CASSFDNTEAFF. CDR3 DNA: TGTGCCAGCAGCTTCGACAACACTGAAGCTTTCTTT. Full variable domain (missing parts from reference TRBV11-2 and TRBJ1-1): EAGVAQSPRYKIIEKRQSVAFWCNPISGHATLYWYQQILGQGPKLLIQFQNNGVVDDSQLPKDRFSAERLKGVDSTLKIQPAKLEDSAVYLCASSFDNTEAFFGQGTRLTVV.

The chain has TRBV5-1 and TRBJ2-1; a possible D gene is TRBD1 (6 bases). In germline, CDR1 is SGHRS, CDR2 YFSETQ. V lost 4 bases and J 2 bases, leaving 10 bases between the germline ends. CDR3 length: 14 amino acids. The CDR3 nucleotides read TGCGCCAGCAGCACCGGGACACCCTACAATGAGCAGTTCTTC. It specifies CASSTGTPYNEQFF. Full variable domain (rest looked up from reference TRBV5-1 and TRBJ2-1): KAGVTQTPRYLIKTRGQQVTLSCSPISGHRSVSWYQQTPGQGLQFLFEYFSETQRNKGNFPGRFSGRQFSNSRSEMNVSTLELGDSALYLCASSTGTPYNEQFFGPGTRLTVL.

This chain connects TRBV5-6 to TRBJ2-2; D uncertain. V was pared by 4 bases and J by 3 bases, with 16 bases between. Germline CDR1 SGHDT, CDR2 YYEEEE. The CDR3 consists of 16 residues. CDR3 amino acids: CASSKPPPLYTGELFF. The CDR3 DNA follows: TGTGCCAGCAGCAAACCTCCCCCCCTATACACCGGGGAGCTGTTTTTT.

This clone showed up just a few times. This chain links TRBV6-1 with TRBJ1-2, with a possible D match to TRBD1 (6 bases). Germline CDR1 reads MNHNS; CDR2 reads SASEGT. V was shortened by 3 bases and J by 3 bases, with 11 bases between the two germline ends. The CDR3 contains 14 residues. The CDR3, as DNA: TGTGCCAGCAGTGATCAGGGGTATGACTATGGCTACACCTTC. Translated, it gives CASSDQGYDYGYTF.

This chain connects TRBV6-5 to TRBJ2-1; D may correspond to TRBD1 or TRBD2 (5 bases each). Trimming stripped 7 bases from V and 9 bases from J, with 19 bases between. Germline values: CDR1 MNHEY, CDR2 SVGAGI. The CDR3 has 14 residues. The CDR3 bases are TGTGCCAGCAAGAGCCTCAGGGACCTCGGTGAGCAGTTCTTC. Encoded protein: CASKSLRDLGEQFF.

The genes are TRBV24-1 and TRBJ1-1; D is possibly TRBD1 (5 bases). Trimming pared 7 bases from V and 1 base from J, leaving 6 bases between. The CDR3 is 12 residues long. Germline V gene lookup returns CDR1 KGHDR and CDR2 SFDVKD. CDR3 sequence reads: CATRGENTEAFF. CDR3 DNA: TGTGCCACCAGAGGGGAGAACACTGAAGCTTTCTTT.

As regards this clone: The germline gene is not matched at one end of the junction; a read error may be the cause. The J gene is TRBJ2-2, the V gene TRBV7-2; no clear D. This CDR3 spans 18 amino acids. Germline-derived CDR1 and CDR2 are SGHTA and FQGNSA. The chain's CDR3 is CASSLVLITNTNTEELFF. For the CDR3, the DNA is TGTGCCAGCAGCTTAGTTTTAATAACGAACACCAACACCGAGGAGCTGTTTTTT.

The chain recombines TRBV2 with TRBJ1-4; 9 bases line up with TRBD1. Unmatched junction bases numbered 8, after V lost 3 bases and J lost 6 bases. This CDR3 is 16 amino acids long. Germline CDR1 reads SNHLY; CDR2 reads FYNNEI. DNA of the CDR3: TGTGCCAGCAGTGACCCTCAACAGGGGGCCGATGAAAAACTGTTTTTT. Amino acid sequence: CASSDPQQGADEKLFF.

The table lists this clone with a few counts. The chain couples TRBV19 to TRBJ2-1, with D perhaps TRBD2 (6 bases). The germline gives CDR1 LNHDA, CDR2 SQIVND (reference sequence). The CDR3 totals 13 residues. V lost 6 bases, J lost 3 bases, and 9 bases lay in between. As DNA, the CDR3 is TGTGCCAGTAGGGGGACTGTCTACAATGAGCAGTTCTTC. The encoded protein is CASRGTVYNEQFF. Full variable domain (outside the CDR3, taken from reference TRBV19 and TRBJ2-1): DGGITQSPKYLFRKEGQNVTLSCEQNLNHDAMYWYRQDPGQGLRLIYYSQIVNDFQKGDIAEGYSVSREKKESFPLTVTSAQKNPTAFYLCASRGTVYNEQFFGPGTRLTVL.

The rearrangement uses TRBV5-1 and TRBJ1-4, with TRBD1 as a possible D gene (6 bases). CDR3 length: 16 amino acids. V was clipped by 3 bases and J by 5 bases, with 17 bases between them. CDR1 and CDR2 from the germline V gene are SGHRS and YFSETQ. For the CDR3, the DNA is TGCGCCAGCAGCTCAGCCACAGGGACACAGAATGAAAAACTGTTTTTT. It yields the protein CASSSATGTQNEKLFF.

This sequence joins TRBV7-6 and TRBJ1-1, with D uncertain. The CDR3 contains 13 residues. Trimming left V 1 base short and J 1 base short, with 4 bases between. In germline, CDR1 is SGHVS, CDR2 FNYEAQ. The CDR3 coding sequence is TGTGCCAGCAGCTTAGGAGAGAACACTGAAGCTTTCTTT. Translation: CASSLGENTEAFF.

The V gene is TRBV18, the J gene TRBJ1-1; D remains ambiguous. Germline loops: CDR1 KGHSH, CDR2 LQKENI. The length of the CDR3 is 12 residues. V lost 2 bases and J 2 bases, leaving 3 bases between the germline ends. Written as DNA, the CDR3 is TGTGCCAGCTCACCAGCTAACACTGAAGCTTTCTTT. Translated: CASSPANTEAFF.

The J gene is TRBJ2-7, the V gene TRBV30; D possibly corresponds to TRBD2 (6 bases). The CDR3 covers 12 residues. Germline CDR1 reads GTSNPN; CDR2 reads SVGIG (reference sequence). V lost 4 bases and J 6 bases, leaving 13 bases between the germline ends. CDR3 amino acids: CAWTEQGGEQYF. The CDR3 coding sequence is TGTGCCTGGACCGAGCAGGGAGGCGAGCAGTACTTC.

DNA for the CDR3: TGCGCCAGCAGCTATAACTTTGAAAAACTGTTTTTT. Protein sequence: CASSYNFEKLFF. V gene TRBV4-3 combines with J gene TRBJ1-4, with D unclear. The germline CDR1 and CDR2 sequences are LGHNA and YSLEER. Trimming took 5 bases from V and 7 from J, leaving 8 bases between them. CDR3 length: 12 amino acids.

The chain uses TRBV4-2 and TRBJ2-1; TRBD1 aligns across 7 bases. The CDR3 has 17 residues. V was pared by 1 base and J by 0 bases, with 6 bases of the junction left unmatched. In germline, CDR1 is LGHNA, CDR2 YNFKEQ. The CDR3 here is CASSQVGQQFSYNEQFF. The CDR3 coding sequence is TGTGCCAGCAGCCAAGTGGGACAGCAGTTCTCCTACAATGAGCAGTTCTTC.